The TCR beta chain under discussion was sequenced for a study of blood T cell repertoires in COVID-19. The wider study: The United States, Italy and Spain supplied acute and convalescent COVID-19 samples. Sources were T cells, B-cell-depleted T cells, or PBMCs; the material itself was cDNA or gDNA.

This clone was recorded a few times. Under the authors' procedure: Amplification of reference gene primers was used by the study to estimate nucleated cell counts. Clones were sequenced by immunoSEQ multiplex PCR, and TCRdb holds only the in-frame ones, with some missing. D and trimming were read from the DNA, whereas the V and J calls and clone size are those reported in that table. There are about 170,000 clones in the sample; roughly 80% occur only once, and under 3% lies in the top ten. The sequenced sample was peripheral blood. This TCR came from a human donor with acute or convalescent COVID-19. The donor label of this sample is uncertain.

Written as DNA, the CDR3 is TGTGCCAGTAGTATAGATCAGAACACTGAAGCTTTCTTT. As protein: CASSIDQNTEAFF. The rearrangement joins TRBV19 to TRBJ1-1, with unresolved D. The V end lost 0 bases, the J end lost 1 base, and 3 bases lay between the germline ends. Looked up from germline, CDR1 is LNHDA and CDR2 is SQIVND (reference sequence). The CDR3 sequence is 13 residues long.